Listed below are T cell receptor beta chains from one sample, sequenced in a study of T cell responses to AZD1222 COVID-19 vaccine. Assay: immunoSEQ multiplex PCR; the TCRdb copy retains only in-frame clones and omits some. The table has around 130,000 clones, approximately 92% seen once; the top ten hold roughly 1%. The sample in question was peripheral blood, obtained 28 days after the second AZD1222 dose. These receptors came from an adult who received the AZD1222 COVID-19 vaccine. Both conserved end residues are part of each CDR3. Fields, in order: V gene, J gene, clone size, D gene, CDR3 protein, CDR3 DNA. A D gene is named only where the DNA matches it firmly. Clone size is stated in some rows and not others, as once, few, many or a class when expanded.

TRBV19,TRBJ2-5,NA,NA,CASSGSGTWGTQYF,TGTGCCAGTAGTGGATCCGGGACCTGGGGGACCCAGTACTTC
TRBV29-1,TRBJ2-2,NA,NA,CSVEDGLSGSNTGELFF,TGCAGCGTTGAAGATGGGTTGTCGGGGTCGAACACCGGGGAGCTGTTTTTT
TRBV11-1,TRBJ1-2,NA,NA,CASSIGLYGYTF,TGTGCCAGCAGCATCGGGCTCTATGGCTACACCTTC
TRBV7-2,TRBJ2-5,NA,NA,CASSSLPRETQYF,TGTGCCAGCAGCTCACTACCCCGGGAGACCCAGTACTTC
TRBV18,TRBJ1-2,NA,NA,CASSSSPGQPVNYGYTF,TGTGCCAGCTCATCTAGCCCGGGACAACCCGTTAACTATGGCTACACCTTC
TRBV29-1,TRBJ1-2,NA,TRBD1,CSVAGQVDGYTF,TGCAGCGTTGCGGGACAGGTGGATGGCTACACCTTC
TRBV18,TRBJ1-1,NA,NA,CASSPQEDTEAFF,TGTGCCAGCTCACCCCAGGAGGACACTGAAGCTTTCTTT
TRBV9,TRBJ1-4,NA,NA,CASSPAATNEKLFF,TGTGCCAGCAGCCCGGCGGCAACTAATGAAAAACTGTTTTTT
TRBV30,TRBJ2-1,NA,NA,CALDVGGGTSISYNEQFF,TGTGCCTTGGACGTGGGTGGGGGAACCTCGATCTCCTACAATGAGCAGTTCTTC
TRBV10-3,TRBJ2-3,NA,TRBD1,CAISDTGVADTQYF,TGTGCCATCAGTGATACAGGGGTGGCAGATACGCAGTATTTT
TRBV19,TRBJ1-5,NA,NA,CASDQGLLRSNQPQHF,TGTGCCAGCGACCAGGGACTCCTCCGAAGCAATCAGCCCCAGCATTTT
TRBV9,TRBJ2-7,NA,TRBD1,CASSVAEQGGHEQYF,TGTGCCAGCAGCGTAGCGGAACAGGGGGGCCACGAGCAGTACTTC
TRBV11-2,TRBJ1-4,NA,TRBD1,CASSVTGQTNEKLFF,TGTGCCAGCAGCGTAACGGGACAGACTAATGAAAAACTGTTTTTT
TRBV2,TRBJ1-3,NA,NA,CASSGQQIGNTIYF,TGTGCCAGCAGTGGACAGCAGATCGGAAACACCATATATTTT
TRBV3-1/TRBV3-2,TRBJ1-2,NA,NA,CASSPNTSVRVRYGYTF,TGTGCCAGCAGCCCGAATACGAGCGTCAGGGTCCGATATGGCTACACCTTC
TRBV7-2,TRBJ2-7,few,NA,CASSPRTASYEQYF,TGTGCCAGCAGCCCAAGGACAGCCTCCTACGAGCAGTACTTC
TRBV9,TRBJ2-1,NA,NA,CASSFGIQSNEQFF,TGTGCCAGCAGCTTCGGGATTCAAAGCAATGAGCAGTTCTTC
TRBV4-1,TRBJ2-2,NA,NA,CASSQDHRAGELFF,TGCGCCAGCAGCCAAGATCATAGGGCCGGGGAGCTGTTTTTT
TRBV19,TRBJ1-2,NA,NA,CASSWGGQGYTF,TGTGCCAGTAGCTGGGGGGGGCAAGGCTACACCTTC
TRBV25-1,TRBJ1-1,NA,NA,CASMVVLRGADTEAFF,TGTGCCAGCATGGTAGTTCTCAGGGGCGCGGACACTGAAGCTTTCTTT
TRBV7-2,TRBJ2-3,NA,TRBD2,CASSLVREGFSRDTQYF,TGTGCCAGCAGCTTAGTAAGGGAGGGTTTTTCGAGAGATACGCAGTATTTT
TRBV5-1,TRBJ1-4,NA,NA,CASTYGAGENEKLFF,TGCGCCAGCACCTATGGGGCAGGGGAAAATGAAAAACTGTTTTTT
TRBV4-3,TRBJ1-6,NA,TRBD1,CASSQGLQGPNSPLHF,TGCGCCAGCAGCCAAGGTTTACAGGGGCCTAATTCACCCCTCCACTTT
TRBV18,TRBJ1-4,NA,NA,CASSPWGLTNEKLFF,TGTGCCAGCTCACCTTGGGGCCTCACAAATGAAAAACTGTTTTTT
TRBV6-5,TRBJ1-1,NA,TRBD1,CASSRTGGVNTEAFF,TGTGCCAGCAGTCGGACAGGGGGGGTTAACACTGAAGCTTTCTTT
TRBV27,TRBJ2-7,NA,NA,CASKGYHEQYF,TGTGCCAGCAAAGGGTACCACGAGCAGTACTTC
TRBV3-1/TRBV3-2,TRBJ1-2,NA,NA,CASSQDVSYGYTF,TGTGCCAGCAGCCAAGACGTGTCCTATGGCTACACCTTC
TRBV9,TRBJ2-1,NA,TRBD2,CASSVAGTSTYNEQFF,TGTGCCAGCAGCGTAGCCGGGACTAGCACCTACAATGAGCAGTTCTTC
TRBV3-1/TRBV3-2,TRBJ2-5,NA,TRBD2,CASSQDLGLETLAQYF,TGTGCCAGCAGCCAAGATCTGGGACTAGAGACCTTGGCCCAGTACTTC
TRBV3-1/TRBV3-2,TRBJ2-3,NA,TRBD1,CATSSNRGYGDTQYF,TGTGCCACCTCCTCTAACAGGGGGTACGGAGATACGCAGTATTTT
TRBV6-1,TRBJ1-1,NA,TRBD1,CASSARPGQGDTEAFF,TGTGCCAGCAGTGCGCGGCCGGGACAGGGAGACACTGAAGCTTTCTTT
TRBV25-1,TRBJ1-2,NA,NA,CASSDPGRGNYGYTF,TGTGCCAGCAGTGACCCCGGAAGGGGGAACTATGGCTACACCTTC
TRBV25-1,TRBJ2-7,NA,NA,CASRGQGVGSEQYF,TGTGCCAGCAGAGGGCAGGGAGTTGGGAGCGAGCAGTACTTC
TRBV7-9,TRBJ1-1,once,NA,CASKSGQSNTEAFF,TGTGCCAGCAAATCCGGGCAGTCGAACACTGAAGCTTTCTTT
TRBV11-3,TRBJ2-1,NA,TRBD2,CASSLDSSGSAEQFF,TGTGCCAGCAGCTTAGACTCTAGCGGGAGCGCTGAGCAGTTCTTC
TRBV11-3,TRBJ2-1,NA,NA,CASSLVGERWYNEQFF,TGTGCCAGCAGCTTAGTCGGGGAGCGCTGGTACAATGAGCAGTTCTTC
TRBV24-1,TRBJ2-5,NA,NA,CATSEGARQTQYF,TGTGCCACCAGTGAGGGGGCTCGCCAGACCCAGTACTTC
TRBV9,TRBJ2-4,NA,TRBD1,CASSVTGDRTIQYF,TGTGCCAGCAGCGTTACAGGGGATCGGACGATTCAGTACTTC
TRBV6-2/TRBV6-3,TRBJ2-1,NA,TRBD1,CASSFNRGNEQFF,TGTGCCAGCAGTTTTAACAGGGGAAATGAGCAGTTCTTC
TRBV11-1,TRBJ2-7,NA,NA,CASSVNQGIGEQYF,TGTGCCAGCAGCGTTAATCAGGGAATAGGAGAGCAGTACTTC
TRBV29-1,TRBJ1-2,few,TRBD1,CSATGVYGYTF,TGCAGCGCAACAGGGGTTTATGGCTACACCTTC
TRBV18,TRBJ2-1,NA,NA,CASSPLGFEQFF,TGTGCCAGCTCACCACTTGGTTTCGAGCAGTTCTTC